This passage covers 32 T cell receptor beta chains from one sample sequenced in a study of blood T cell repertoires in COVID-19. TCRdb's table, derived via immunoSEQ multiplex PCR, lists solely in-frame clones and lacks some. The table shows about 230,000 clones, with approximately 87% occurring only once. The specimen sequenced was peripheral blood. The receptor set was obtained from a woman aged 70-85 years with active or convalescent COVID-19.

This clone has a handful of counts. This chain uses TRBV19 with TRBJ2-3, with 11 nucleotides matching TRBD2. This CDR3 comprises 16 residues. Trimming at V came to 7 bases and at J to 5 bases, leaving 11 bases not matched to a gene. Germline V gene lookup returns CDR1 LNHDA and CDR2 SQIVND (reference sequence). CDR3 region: CASNDIAGGRGDTQYF. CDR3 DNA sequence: TGTGCCAGTAACGACATAGCGGGGGGGCGGGGAGATACGCAGTATTTT.

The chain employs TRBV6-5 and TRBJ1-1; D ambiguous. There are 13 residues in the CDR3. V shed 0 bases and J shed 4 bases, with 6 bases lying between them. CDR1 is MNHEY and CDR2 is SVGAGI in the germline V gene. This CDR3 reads CASSYSRSTEAFF. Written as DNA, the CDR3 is TGTGCCAGCAGTTACTCGCGGAGCACTGAAGCTTTCTTT.

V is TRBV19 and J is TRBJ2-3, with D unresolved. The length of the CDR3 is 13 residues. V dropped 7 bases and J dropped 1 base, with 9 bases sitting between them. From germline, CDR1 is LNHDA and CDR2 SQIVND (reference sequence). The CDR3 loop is CASIPGGTDTQYF. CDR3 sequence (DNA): TGTGCCAGTATCCCTGGAGGCACAGATACGCAGTATTTT.

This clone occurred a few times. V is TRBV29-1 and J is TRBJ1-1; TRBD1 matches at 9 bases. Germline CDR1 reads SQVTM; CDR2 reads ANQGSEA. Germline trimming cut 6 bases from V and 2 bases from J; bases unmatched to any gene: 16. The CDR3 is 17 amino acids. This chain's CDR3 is CSVGFLPGQGYNTEAFF. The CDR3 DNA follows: TGCAGCGTCGGCTTTCTACCGGGACAGGGTTACAACACTGAAGCTTTCTTT.

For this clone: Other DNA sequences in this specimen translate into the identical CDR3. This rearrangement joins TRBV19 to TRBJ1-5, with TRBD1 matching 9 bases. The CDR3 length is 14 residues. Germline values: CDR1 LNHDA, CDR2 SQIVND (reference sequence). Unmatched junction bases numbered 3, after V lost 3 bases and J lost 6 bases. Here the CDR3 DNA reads TGTGCCAGTAGTATTACAGGGGGCGGTCAGCCCCAGCATTTT. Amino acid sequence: CASSITGGGQPQHF.

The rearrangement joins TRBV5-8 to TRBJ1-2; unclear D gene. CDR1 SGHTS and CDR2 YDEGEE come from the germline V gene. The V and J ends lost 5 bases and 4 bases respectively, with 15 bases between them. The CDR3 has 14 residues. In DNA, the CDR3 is TGTGCCAGCAGTCTGCTAGGTCTCAGCTATGGCTACACCTTC. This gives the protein CASSLLGLSYGYTF.

DNA of the CDR3: TGTGCCAGCAGTGAGGGTTTGGGGACATACGGACGCTACGAGCAGTACTTC. Translating gives CASSEGLGTYGRYEQYF. The chain carries TRBV6-1 and TRBJ2-7; D perhaps matches TRBD1 (6 bases). The V end lost 3 bases, the J end lost 3 bases, and 21 bases lay between the germline ends. The V gene's germline CDR1 is MNHNS and CDR2 SASEGT. This CDR3 has 17 amino acids.

The CDR3: CASSLTVSNTGELFF. The CDR3 DNA follows: TGTGCCAGCAGCTTAACTGTGTCGAACACCGGGGAGCTGTTTTTT. The chain links TRBV7-9 to TRBJ2-2, with no clear D. There are 15 residues in the CDR3. The V gene's germline CDR1 is SEHNR and CDR2 FQNEAQ (reference sequence). V was clipped by 2 bases and J by 0 bases, with 7 bases between them.

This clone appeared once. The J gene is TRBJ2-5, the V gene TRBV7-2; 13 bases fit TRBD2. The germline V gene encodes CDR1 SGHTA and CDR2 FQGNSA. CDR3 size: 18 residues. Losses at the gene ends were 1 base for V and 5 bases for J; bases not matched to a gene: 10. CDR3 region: CASSLGKLAGGPRETQYF. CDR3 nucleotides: TGTGCCAGCAGCTTAGGGAAACTAGCGGGGGGGCCGCGCGAGACCCAGTACTTC.

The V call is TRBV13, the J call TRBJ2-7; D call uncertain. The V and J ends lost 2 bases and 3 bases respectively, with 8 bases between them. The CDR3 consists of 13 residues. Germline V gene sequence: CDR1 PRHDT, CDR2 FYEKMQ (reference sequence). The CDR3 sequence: CASSLRHFYEQYF. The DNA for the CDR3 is TGTGCCAGCAGCTTAAGACACTTCTACGAGCAGTACTTC. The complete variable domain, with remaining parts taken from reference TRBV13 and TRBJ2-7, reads AAGVIQSPRHLIKEKRETATLKCYPIPRHDTVYWYQQGPGQDPQFLISFYEKMQSDKGSIPDRFSAQQFSDYHSELNMSSLELGDSALYFCASSLRHFYEQYFGPGTRLTVT.

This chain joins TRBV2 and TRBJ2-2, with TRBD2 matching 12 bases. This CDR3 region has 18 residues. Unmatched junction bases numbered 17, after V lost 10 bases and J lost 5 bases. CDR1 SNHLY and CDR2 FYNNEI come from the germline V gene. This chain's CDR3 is CAIPKSSTSGRWTGELFF. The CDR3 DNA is TGTGCCATCCCGAAAAGTTCCACTAGCGGGAGGTGGACCGGGGAGCTGTTTTTT.

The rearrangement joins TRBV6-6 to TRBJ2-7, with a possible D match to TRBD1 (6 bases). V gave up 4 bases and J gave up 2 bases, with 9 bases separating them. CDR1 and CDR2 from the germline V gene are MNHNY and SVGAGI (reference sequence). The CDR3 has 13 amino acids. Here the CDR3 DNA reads TGTGCCAGCAGTTTAGCAGGGGCCTACGAGCAGTACTTC. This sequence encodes CASSLAGAYEQYF.

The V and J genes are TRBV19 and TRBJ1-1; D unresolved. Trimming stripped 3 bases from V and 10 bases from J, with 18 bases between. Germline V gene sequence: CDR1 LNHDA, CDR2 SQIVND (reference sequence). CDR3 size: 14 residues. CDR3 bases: TGTGCCAGTAGTATGCCGGGGATCTTAAACATAGCTTTCTTT. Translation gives CASSMPGILNIAFF.

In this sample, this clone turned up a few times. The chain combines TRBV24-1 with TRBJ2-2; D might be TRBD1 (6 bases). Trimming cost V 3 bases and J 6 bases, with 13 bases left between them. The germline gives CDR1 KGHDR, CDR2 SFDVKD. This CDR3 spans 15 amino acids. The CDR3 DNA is TGTGCCACCAGTGATGCCAGGGGTACGGCCGGGGAGCTGTTTTTT. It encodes CATSDARGTAGELFF.

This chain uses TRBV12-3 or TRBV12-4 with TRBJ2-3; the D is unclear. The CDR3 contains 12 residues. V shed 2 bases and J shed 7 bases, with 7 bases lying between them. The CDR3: CASSLSSNTQYF. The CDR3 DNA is TGTGCCAGCAGTTTAAGCTCGAATACGCAGTATTTT.

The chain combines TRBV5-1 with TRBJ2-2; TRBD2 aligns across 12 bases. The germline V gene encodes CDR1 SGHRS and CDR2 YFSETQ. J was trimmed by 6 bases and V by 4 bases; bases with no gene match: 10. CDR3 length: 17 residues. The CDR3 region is CASSRTSGAARAGELFF. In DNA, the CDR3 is TGCGCCAGCAGCCGGACTAGCGGGGCGGCCCGGGCCGGGGAGCTGTTTTTT.

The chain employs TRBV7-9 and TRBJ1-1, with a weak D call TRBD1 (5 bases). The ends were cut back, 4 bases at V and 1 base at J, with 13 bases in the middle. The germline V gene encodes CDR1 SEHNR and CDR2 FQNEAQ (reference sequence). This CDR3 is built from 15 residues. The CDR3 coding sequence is TGTGCCAGCAGCTCTACATACACAGGGAACACTGAAGCTTTCTTT. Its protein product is CASSSTYTGNTEAFF. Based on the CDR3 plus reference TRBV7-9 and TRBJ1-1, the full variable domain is DTGVSQNPRHKITKRGQNVTFRCDPISEHNRLYWYRQTLGQGPEFLTYFQNEAQLEKSRLLSDRFSAERPKGSFSTLEIQRTEQGDSAMYLCASSSTYTGNTEAFFGQGTRLTVV.

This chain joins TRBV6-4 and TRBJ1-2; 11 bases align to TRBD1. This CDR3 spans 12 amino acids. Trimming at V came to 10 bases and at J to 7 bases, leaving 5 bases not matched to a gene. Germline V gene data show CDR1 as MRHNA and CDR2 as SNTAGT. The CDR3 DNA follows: TGTGCCAAAACGGACAGGGGGCTTGGCTACACCTTC. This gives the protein CAKTDRGLGYTF.

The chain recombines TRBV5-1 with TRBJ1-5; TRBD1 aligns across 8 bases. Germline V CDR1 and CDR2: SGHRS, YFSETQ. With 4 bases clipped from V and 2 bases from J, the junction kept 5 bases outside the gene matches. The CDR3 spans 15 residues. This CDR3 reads CASSTQGAGNQPQHF. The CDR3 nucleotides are TGCGCCAGCAGCACCCAGGGGGCTGGCAATCAGCCCCAGCATTTT.

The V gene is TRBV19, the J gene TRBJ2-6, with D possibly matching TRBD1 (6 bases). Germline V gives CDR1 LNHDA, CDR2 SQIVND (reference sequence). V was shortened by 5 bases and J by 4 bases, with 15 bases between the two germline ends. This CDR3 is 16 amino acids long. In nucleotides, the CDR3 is TGTGCCAGTAGTTTACAGGGCCTCCGGGGGGCCAACGTCCTGACTTTC. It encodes CASSLQGLRGANVLTF. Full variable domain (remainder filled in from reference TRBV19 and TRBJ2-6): DGGITQSPKYLFRKEGQNVTLSCEQNLNHDAMYWYRQDPGQGLRLIYYSQIVNDFQKGDIAEGYSVSREKKESFPLTVTSAQKNPTAFYLCASSLQGLRGANVLTFGAGSRLTVL.

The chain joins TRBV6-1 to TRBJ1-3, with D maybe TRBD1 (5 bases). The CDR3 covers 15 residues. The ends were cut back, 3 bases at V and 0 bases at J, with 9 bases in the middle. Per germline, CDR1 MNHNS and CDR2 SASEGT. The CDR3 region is CASSDPQGSGNTIYF. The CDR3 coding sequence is TGTGCCAGCAGTGACCCTCAGGGCTCTGGAAACACCATATATTTT.

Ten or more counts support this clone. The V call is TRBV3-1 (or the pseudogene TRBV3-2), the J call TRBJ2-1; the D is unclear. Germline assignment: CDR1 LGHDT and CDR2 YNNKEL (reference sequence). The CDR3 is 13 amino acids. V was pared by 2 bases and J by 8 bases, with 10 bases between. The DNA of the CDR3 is TGTGCCAGCAGCCAAATGTTTAGTGATGAGCAGTTCTTC. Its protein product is CASSQMFSDEQFF.

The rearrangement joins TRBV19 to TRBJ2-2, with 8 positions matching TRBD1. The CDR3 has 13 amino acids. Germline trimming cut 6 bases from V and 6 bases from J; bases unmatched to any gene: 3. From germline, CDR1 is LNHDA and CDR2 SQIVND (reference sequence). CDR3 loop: CASRRTGPGELFF. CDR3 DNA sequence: TGTGCCAGTAGACGGACAGGGCCCGGGGAGCTGTTTTTT.

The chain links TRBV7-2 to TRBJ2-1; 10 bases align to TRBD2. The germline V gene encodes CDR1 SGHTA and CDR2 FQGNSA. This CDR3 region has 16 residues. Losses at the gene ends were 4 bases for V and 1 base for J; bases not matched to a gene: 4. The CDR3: CASSSRTSGSYNEQFF. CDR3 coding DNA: TGTGCCAGCAGCTCCCGGACTAGCGGATCCTACAATGAGCAGTTCTTC.

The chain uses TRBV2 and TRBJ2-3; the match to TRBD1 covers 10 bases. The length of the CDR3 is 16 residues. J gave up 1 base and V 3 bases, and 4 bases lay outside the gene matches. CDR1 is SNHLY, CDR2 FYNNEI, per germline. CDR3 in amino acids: CASSEYGTGGTDTQYF. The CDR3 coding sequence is TGTGCCAGCAGTGAGTATGGGACAGGGGGCACAGATACGCAGTATTTT.

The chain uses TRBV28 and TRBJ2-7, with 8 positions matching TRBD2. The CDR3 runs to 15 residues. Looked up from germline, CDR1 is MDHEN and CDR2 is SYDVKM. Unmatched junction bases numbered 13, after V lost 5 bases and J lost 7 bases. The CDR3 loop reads CASSLLAGDAGEQYF. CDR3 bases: TGTGCCAGCAGTCTCCTAGCGGGTGATGCCGGGGAGCAGTACTTC.

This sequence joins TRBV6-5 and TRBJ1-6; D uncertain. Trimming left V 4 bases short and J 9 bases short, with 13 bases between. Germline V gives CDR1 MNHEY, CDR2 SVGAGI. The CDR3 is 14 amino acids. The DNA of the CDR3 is TGTGCCAGCAGTTTCCGGGAGGGCGGTTCACCCCTCCACTTT. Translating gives CASSFREGGSPLHF.

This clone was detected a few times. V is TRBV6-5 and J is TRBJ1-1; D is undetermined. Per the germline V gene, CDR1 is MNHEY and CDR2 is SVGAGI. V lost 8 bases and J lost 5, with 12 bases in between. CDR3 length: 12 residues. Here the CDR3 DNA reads TGTGCCAGCTCCCCCGAGGGAACTGAAGCTTTCTTT. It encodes CASSPEGTEAFF.

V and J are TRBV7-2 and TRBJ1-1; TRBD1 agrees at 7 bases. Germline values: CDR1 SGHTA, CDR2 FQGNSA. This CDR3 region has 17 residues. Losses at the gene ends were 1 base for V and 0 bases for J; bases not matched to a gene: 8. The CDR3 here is CASSLVAGTDLNTEAFF. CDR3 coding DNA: TGTGCCAGCAGCTTAGTCGCCGGGACAGATCTGAACACTGAAGCTTTCTTT.

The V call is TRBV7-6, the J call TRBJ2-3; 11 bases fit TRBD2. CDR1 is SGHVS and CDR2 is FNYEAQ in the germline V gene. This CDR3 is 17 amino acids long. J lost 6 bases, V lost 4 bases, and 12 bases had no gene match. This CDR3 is CASSSSPGLAASDTQYF. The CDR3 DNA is TGTGCCAGCAGCTCCAGCCCGGGACTAGCGGCTTCCGATACGCAGTATTTT.

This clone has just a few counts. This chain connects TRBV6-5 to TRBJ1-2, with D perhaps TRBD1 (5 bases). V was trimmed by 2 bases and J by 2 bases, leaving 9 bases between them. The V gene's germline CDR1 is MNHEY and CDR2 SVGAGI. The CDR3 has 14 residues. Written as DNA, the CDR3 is TGTGCCAGCAGTTACGGGGGGAGCAACTATGGCTACACCTTC. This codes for CASSYGGSNYGYTF.

The CDR3 DNA reads as TGTGCCTGGATACGCAGCGGAAGCACAGATACGCAGTATTTT. Its protein product is CAWIRSGSTDTQYF. V usage is TRBV30 and J usage is TRBJ2-3; D is possibly TRBD2 (5 bases). Germline V CDR1 and CDR2: GTSNPN, SVGIG (reference sequence). The CDR3 has 14 amino acids. Trimming left V 4 bases short and J 0 bases short, with 11 bases between.